This TCR beta chain appears in the sequencing data of a study of regulatory T cells in long-lasting Graves disease. This clonotype was found many times. Stated time point: newly diagnosed GD, antithyroid drugs for less than 3 months. The TCR library was prepared using RNA isolated from PBMCs. The germline V gene encodes CDR1 MDHEN and CDR2 SYDVKM. Trimming cost V 7 bases and J 1 base, with 14 bases left between them. The CDR3 loop spans 15 amino acids. Building the TCR beta libraries relied on iRepertoire HTBI primers, and CDR3 regions underwent Arm-PCR. TCRdb fed the multiplex PCR reads into MiXCR, producing one record per CDR3 protein. The sample shows 360,000 or so distinct CDR3 sequences, 15% to 20% of them seen only once. These same records also appear under a second study, on T cells in Graves' hyperthyroidism and ophthalmopathy.

This sequence originates from a woman between 18 and 29 years old with Graves disease. The rearrangement links TRBV28 to TRBJ1-5, with a weak D call TRBD1 (6 bases). The sample was peripheral blood mononuclear cells (PBMCs), taken at new diagnosis, from a patient treated with antithyroid drugs. For the CDR3, the DNA is TGTGCCAGCATCCAACCACAGGGAAGCAATCAGCCCCAGCATTTT. Its protein is CASIQPQGSNQPQHF.